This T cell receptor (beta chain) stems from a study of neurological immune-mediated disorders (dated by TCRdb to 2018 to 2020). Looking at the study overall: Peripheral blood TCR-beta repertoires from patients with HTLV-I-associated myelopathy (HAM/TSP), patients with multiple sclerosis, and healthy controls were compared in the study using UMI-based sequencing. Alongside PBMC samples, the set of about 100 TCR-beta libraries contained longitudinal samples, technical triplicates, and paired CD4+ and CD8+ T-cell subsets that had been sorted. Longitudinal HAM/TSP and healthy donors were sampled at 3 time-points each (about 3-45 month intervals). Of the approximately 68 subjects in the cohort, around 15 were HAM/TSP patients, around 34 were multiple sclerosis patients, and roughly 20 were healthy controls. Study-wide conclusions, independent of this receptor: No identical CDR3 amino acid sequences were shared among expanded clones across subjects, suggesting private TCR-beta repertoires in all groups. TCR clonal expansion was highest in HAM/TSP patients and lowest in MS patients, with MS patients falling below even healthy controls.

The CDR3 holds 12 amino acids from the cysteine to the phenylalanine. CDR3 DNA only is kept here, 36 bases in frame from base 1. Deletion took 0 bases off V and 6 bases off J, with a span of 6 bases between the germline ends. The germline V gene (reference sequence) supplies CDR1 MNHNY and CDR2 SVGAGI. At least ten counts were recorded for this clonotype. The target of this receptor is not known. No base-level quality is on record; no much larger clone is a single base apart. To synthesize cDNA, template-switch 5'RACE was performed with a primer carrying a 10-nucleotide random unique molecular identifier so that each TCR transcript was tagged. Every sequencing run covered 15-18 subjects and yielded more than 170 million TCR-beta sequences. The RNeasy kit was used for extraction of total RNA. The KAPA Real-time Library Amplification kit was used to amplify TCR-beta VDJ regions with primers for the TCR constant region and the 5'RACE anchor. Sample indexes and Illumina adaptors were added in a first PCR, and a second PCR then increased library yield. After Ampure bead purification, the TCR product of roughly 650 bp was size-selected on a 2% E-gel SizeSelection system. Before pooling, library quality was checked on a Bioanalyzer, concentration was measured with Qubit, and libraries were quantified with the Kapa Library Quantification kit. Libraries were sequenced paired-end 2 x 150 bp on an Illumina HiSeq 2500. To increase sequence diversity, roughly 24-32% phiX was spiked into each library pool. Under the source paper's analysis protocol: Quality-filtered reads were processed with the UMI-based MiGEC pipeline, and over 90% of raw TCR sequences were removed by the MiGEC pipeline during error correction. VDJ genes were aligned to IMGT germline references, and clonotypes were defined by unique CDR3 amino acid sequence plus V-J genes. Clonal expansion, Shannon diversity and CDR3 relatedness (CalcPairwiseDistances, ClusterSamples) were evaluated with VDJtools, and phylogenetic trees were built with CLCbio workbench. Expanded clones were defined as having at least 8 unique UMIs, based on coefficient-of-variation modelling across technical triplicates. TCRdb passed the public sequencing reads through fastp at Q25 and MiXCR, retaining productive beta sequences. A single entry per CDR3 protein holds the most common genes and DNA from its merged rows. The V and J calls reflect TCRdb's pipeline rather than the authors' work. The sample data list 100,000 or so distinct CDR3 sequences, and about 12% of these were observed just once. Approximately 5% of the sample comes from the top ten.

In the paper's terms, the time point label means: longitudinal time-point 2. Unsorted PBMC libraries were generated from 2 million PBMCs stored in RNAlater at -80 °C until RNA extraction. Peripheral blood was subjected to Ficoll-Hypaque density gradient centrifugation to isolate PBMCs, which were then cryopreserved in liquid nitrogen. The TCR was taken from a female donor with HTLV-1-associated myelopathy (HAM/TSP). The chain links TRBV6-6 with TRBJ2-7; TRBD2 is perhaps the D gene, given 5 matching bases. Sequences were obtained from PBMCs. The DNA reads TGTGCCAGCAGTTACTCAGAGGGCGAGCAGTACTTC. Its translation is CASSYSEGEQYF.